The rows below give T cell receptor beta chains drawn from one sample of a study of blood T cell repertoires in COVID-19. Clones were sequenced by immunoSEQ multiplex PCR, and TCRdb holds only the in-frame ones, with some missing. The profile covers 500,000 or so clones, with roughly 87% appearing a single time and 0.7% taken by the ten largest. Specimen: PBMCs or T cells enriched from blood (not recorded which). The receptors were sampled from a woman aged 18-29 years who had recovered from COVID-19. Each CDR3 is given with its conserved first and last residue.

j_call	cdr3_length	v_call	cdr3_aa
TRBJ2-4	14	TRBV19	CASSGPLAKNIQYF
TRBJ2-7	15	TRBV19	CASTPSAGFRREQYF
TRBJ2-2	15	TRBV5-6	CASSLEVGGPGELFF
TRBJ2-1	13	TRBV5-6	CASSPDRGSEQFF
TRBJ1-3	15	TRBV4-1	CASSPPRFSGNTIYF
TRBJ1-2	17	TRBV2	CASSEGQGVSLSYGYTF
TRBJ1-2	13	TRBV12-3/TRBV12-4	CASSSRTGNGYTF
TRBJ2-5	16	TRBV3-1/TRBV3-2	CASSQEPSGGDGTQYF
TRBJ2-7	15	TRBV19	CASSPVGGRPVVQYF
TRBJ1-2	15	TRBV2	CASKERGPPNYGYTF
TRBJ1-6	15	TRBV6-4	CASKGTGTINSPLHF
TRBJ1-2	14	TRBV5-1	CASSPGQSNYGYTF
TRBJ2-5	18	TRBV28	CASSLPLNLGTARETQYF
TRBJ2-1	15	TRBV5-1	CASRNRGAAYNEQFF
TRBJ2-7	16	TRBV27	CASSRYGGGPKDEQYF
TRBJ2-7	15	TRBV5-1	CASSLGRGRPYEQYF
TRBJ2-3	16	TRBV5-1	CASRRVVAGNTDTQYF
TRBJ1-6	15	TRBV30	CAWSFRQGVVSPLHF
TRBJ1-1	17	TRBV5-4	CASSSTPTIDMNTEAFF
TRBJ1-2	14	TRBV6-5	CASSYGTGGGGYTF
TRBJ2-5	16	TRBV5-4	CASSSNGGIWSETQYF
TRBJ2-2	17	TRBV2	CASSTKLAGAPTGELFF
TRBJ1-3	15	TRBV11-2	CASSVSTGLANTIYF
TRBJ2-3	14	TRBV7-2	CASSPRGRADTQYF
TRBJ1-1	13	TRBV19	CASSWTGQTEAFF
TRBJ1-4	14	TRBV19	CASSMDRDNEKLFF
TRBJ1-3	14	TRBV30	CAWSPGGSGNTIYF
TRBJ2-2	15	TRBV6-5	CASRQQGINTGELFF
TRBJ1-1	16	TRBV19	CASSQRQGAGNTEAFF
TRBJ1-5	13	TRBV28	CASSRSSYQPQHF
TRBJ1-3	15	TRBV7-9	CASSLGGLSGNTIYF
TRBJ2-7	17	TRBV10-3	CAISTGPSGGISYEQYF
TRBJ1-5	16	TRBV18	CASSPGTGDLNQPQHF
TRBJ2-3	13	TRBV6-5	CASRRPSTDTQYF
TRBJ2-5	15	TRBV6-1	CASSEFGLAVETQYF
TRBJ1-2	13	TRBV12-3/TRBV12-4	CASRLGGFYGYTF
TRBJ1-1	11	TRBV19	CASSLRQEAFF
TRBJ1-6	15	TRBV5-1	CASSLGGGLGAPLHF
TRBJ2-7	14	TRBV3-1/TRBV3-2	CASSRQGGFYEQYF
TRBJ2-3	14	TRBV7-8	CASRLSGGADTQYF
TRBJ2-2	11	TRBV19	CAVRGSGELFF
TRBJ1-6	13	TRBV19	CASGWRQNSPLHF
TRBJ2-5	14	TRBV6-1	CASSEGGEGETQYF
TRBJ1-1	13	TRBV19	CASSPGLFFEAFF
TRBJ1-5	15	TRBV4-1	CASSQAGVVNQPQHF
TRBJ2-7	13	TRBV7-2	CASSPGQGYEQYF